The clone carrying this TCR beta chain was seen a few times. TCRdb analysed the 5' RACE reads with MiXCR anew, one entry per CDR3 protein. Here the sample spans 600,000 to 850,000 distinct CDR3 sequences, roughly 18% being singletons. Germline lookup yields CDR1 SGHKS and CDR2 YYEKEE (reference sequence). J was trimmed by 4 bases and V by 4 bases; bases with no gene match: 11. The CDR3 runs 17 residues. The data originate from a study of identical twins. This sample was shared with a second study, whose subject was T cells expressing NK-cell markers. That study adds: Repertoire data for TCR beta were derived from sorted T cells (CD3+CD56+NKG2C+, CD3+CD56+NKG2C- and CD3+CD56-NKG2C+).

This receptor was obtained from a woman younger than 35 in good health. The sequencing input was PBMCs. The chain combines TRBV5-5 with TRBJ2-4, with TRBD2 matching over 10 bases. In DNA, the CDR3 is TGTGCCAGCAGCATTGCAGGGGTAGCGGGAGGAAAAAACATTCAGTACTTC. Amino acids: CASSIAGVAGGKNIQYF.